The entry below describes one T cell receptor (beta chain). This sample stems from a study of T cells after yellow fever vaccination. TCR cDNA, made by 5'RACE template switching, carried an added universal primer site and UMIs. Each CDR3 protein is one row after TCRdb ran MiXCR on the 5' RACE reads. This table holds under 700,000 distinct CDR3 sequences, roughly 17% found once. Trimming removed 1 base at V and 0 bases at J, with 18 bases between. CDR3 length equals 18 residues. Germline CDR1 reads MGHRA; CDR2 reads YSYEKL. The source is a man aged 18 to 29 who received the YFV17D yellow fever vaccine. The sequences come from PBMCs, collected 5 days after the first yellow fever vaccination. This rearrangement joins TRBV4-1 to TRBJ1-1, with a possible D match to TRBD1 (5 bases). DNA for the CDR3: TGCGCCAGCAGCCAAGGTCCACCCCCGGGACGGATGAACACTGAAGCTTTCTTT. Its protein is CASSQGPPPGRMNTEAFF.